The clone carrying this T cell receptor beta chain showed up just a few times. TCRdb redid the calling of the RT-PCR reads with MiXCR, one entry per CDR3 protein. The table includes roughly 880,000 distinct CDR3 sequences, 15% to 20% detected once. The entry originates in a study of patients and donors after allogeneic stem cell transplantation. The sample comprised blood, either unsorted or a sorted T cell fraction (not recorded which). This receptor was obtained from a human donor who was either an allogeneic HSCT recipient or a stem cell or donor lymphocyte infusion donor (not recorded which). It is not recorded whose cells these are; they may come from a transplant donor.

The chain's CDR3 is CASSHKSGAYTF. DNA for the CDR3: TGTGCCAGCAGCCACAAATCAGGGGCCTACACCTTC. V and J are TRBV3-1 and TRBJ1-2, with TRBD1 as a possible D gene (6 bases). The CDR3 loop spans 12 amino acids. Trimming removed 3 bases from V and 10 bases from J, with 12 bases in between. Germline CDR1 is LGHDT and CDR2 is YNNKEL (reference sequence).